The 5 T cell receptor beta chains given below trace back to one sample, sequenced in a study of CD8+ T cells in alopecia areata. cDNA serving as the sequencing template came from extracted, reverse transcribed RNA. Repertoires were generated with immunoSEQ multiplex PCR, while TCRdb's copy carries only in-frame clones and drops some. The sample comprises 200,000 or so clones, 50% to 70% of which are singletons, and 0.45% rests with the top ten. The starting material was CD4+ T cells sorted from blood, obtained at week 0. The receptors shown here come from a human donor with alopecia areata.

This chain joins TRBV15 and TRBJ2-7; D tentatively reads TRBD1 or TRBD2 (5 bases each). This CDR3 has 13 amino acids. V dropped 5 bases and J dropped 2 bases, with 10 bases sitting between them. Germline CDR1 reads LNHNV; CDR2 reads YYDKDF (reference sequence). CDR3 DNA sequence: TGTGCCACCAGCTTAGGGGACCCCTACGAGCAGTACTTC. It codes for CATSLGDPYEQYF.

The V and J genes are TRBV27 and TRBJ1-1; D is perhaps TRBD1 (6 bases). The CDR3 spans 14 residues. V lost 6 bases and J lost 4, with 15 bases in between. Germline V gene data show CDR1 as MNHEY and CDR2 as SMNVEV (reference sequence). The CDR3 loop reads CASSPQGSSTEAFF. CDR3 nucleotides: TGTGCCAGCAGCCCACAGGGTAGTAGCACTGAAGCTTTCTTT.

The gene calls are TRBV2 and TRBJ1-5; D is possibly TRBD1 (5 bases). V was shortened by 6 bases and J by 1 base, with 13 bases between the two germline ends. The germline V gene encodes CDR1 SNHLY and CDR2 FYNNEI. The CDR3 is 15 residues long. The CDR3 DNA sequence: TGTGCCAGCAGCGAGCCTCAGGGAAGCAATCAGCCCCAGCATTTT. It specifies CASSEPQGSNQPQHF.

In its sample, this clone was seen a few times. The genes are TRBV6-5 and TRBJ2-6; D remains unclear. Germline V CDR1 and CDR2: MNHEY, SVGAGI. CDR3 length: 14 residues. The germline V and J ends were trimmed by 5 bases and 0 bases, with 5 bases remaining between them. The CDR3 region is CASSDNSGANVLTF. The CDR3 DNA is TGTGCCAGCAGTGACAACTCTGGGGCCAACGTCCTGACTTTC.

The gene calls are TRBV5-1 and TRBJ1-2; unclear D gene. Per germline, CDR1 SGHRS and CDR2 YFSETQ. With 0 bases removed from V and 0 bases from J, the gap between germline ends came to 12 bases. The length of the CDR3 is 16 residues. The CDR3 spells CASSLAWPVANYGYTF. CDR3 DNA sequence: TGCGCCAGCAGCTTGGCCTGGCCAGTAGCTAACTATGGCTACACCTTC.